Listed here are 16 T cell receptor beta chains from one sample, sequenced in a study of beta chain features in type 1 diabetes. What was sequenced were expressed TCRB transcripts, since all of the isolated RNA had been reverse transcribed. Clones were sequenced by immunoSEQ multiplex PCR, and TCRdb holds only the in-frame ones, with some missing. The sample records around 250,000 clones, around 26% being singletons. Sequencing was carried out using central memory CD4+ T cells from blood. The receptor set was obtained from a man aged 25 to 45 in good health.

In this sample, this clone turned up a few times. V and J are TRBV2 and TRBJ2-3; D call uncertain. This CDR3 is built from 12 residues. Germline V gives CDR1 SNHLY, CDR2 FYNNEI. The V and J ends lost 10 bases and 0 bases respectively, with 8 bases between them. The CDR3 is CATGWSTDTQYF. The CDR3, as DNA: TGTGCCACCGGTTGGAGCACAGATACGCAGTATTTT.

The chain uses TRBV7-9 and TRBJ1-5; no definite D call. The CDR3 totals 13 residues. Trimming stripped 3 bases from V and 1 base from J, with 4 bases between. Germline V gives CDR1 SEHNR, CDR2 FQNEAQ (reference sequence). For the CDR3, the DNA is TGTGCCAGCAGCTTTGACAGCAATCAGCCCCAGCATTTT. This translates into CASSFDSNQPQHF.

The sample holds many counts of this clone. This chain uses TRBV10-3 with TRBJ2-1; 7 nucleotides line up with TRBD1. V was pared by 10 bases and J by 2 bases, with 5 bases of the junction left unmatched. Germline V gene lookup returns CDR1 ENHRY and CDR2 SYGVKD. The CDR3 has 13 amino acids. The CDR3, as DNA: TGTGCCACGCTACAGGGGACCTACAATGAGCAGTTCTTC. This encodes CATLQGTYNEQFF.

This clone was counted only a few times. V usage is TRBV6-6 and J usage is TRBJ2-3, with D unresolved. Germline V gene sequence: CDR1 MNHNY, CDR2 SVGAGI (reference sequence). The CDR3 has 14 amino acids. V was shortened by 6 bases and J by 2 bases, with 12 bases between the two germline ends. The CDR3 region has the DNA TGTGCCAGCAGGGCGAATTCTTACACAGATACGCAGTATTTT. Its translation: CASRANSYTDTQYF.

This clone was picked up a small number of times. The chain couples TRBV30 to TRBJ1-5; possibly TRBD1 for D (5 bases). CDR1 GTSNPN and CDR2 SVGIG come from the germline V gene (reference sequence). This CDR3 has 13 residues. V lost 4 bases and J 3 bases, leaving 10 bases between the germline ends. The CDR3 is CAWTGRDNQPQHF. The CDR3 nucleotides are TGTGCCTGGACAGGGAGGGACAATCAGCCCCAGCATTTT.

Many counts were recorded for this clone. The chain links TRBV18 to TRBJ2-1; possibly TRBD2 for D (5 bases). V was pared by 1 base and J by 9 bases, with 13 bases between. This CDR3 contains 14 residues. CDR1 and CDR2 (germline): KGHSH, LQKENI. CDR3 nucleotide sequence: TGTGCCAGCTCACCACAGGAGGACTCTAGTGAGCAGTTCTTC. Its translation: CASSPQEDSSEQFF.

The chain is built from TRBV7-2 and TRBJ2-5; perhaps TRBD2 as D (7 bases). V lost 5 bases, J lost 0 bases, and 13 bases lay in between. This CDR3 has 15 amino acids. CDR1 is SGHTA, CDR2 FQGNSA, per germline. CDR3 region: CASSLGGLNQETQYF. In DNA form, the CDR3 reads TGTGCCAGCAGCCTCGGGGGGCTGAACCAAGAGACCCAGTACTTC.

This clone appeared a few times. The genes are TRBV29-1 and TRBJ1-2, with D hard to call. Germline V CDR1 and CDR2: SQVTM, ANQGSEA. CDR3 length: 11 residues. Trimming stripped 0 bases from V and 8 bases from J, with 7 bases between. In DNA, the CDR3 is TGCAGCGTTGAAGAGAAAGGGGGCTACACCTTC. This sequence encodes CSVEEKGGYTF.

This clone was seen just once. The rearrangement joins TRBV2 to TRBJ2-7; no clear D. The length of the CDR3 is 11 residues. Between the trimmed V and J ends, which lost 8 bases and 2 bases, there was a span of 7 bases. Germline loops: CDR1 SNHLY, CDR2 FYNNEI. Written as DNA, the CDR3 is TGTGCCAGCCGCGTCACCTACGAGCAGTACTTC. Protein: CASRVTYEQYF.

In its sample, this clone was seen a few times. The chain carries TRBV15 and TRBJ1-5, with D tentatively TRBD1 (5 bases). Between the trimmed V and J ends, which lost 0 bases and 6 bases, there was a span of 15 bases. Germline CDR1 is LNHNV and CDR2 is YYDKDF (reference sequence). The CDR3 length is 16 residues. The CDR3 is CATSRDSGGAAQPQHF. The CDR3 region has the DNA TGTGCCACCAGCAGAGATTCCGGAGGGGCTGCTCAGCCCCAGCATTTT.

The gene calls are TRBV28 and TRBJ1-2; TRBD1 aligns across 8 bases. J gave up 4 bases and V 6 bases, and 7 bases lay outside the gene matches. The germline V gene encodes CDR1 MDHEN and CDR2 SYDVKM. CDR3 size: 14 residues. CDR3 DNA: TGTGCCAGCAGGGACAGGGTCCAATTCTATGGCTACACCTTC. Translating it yields CASRDRVQFYGYTF.

The chain employs TRBV7-2 and TRBJ2-3; 7 nucleotides agree with TRBD2. Trimming cost V 6 bases and J 4 bases; bases outside gene matches: 13. The CDR3 extends over 16 amino acids. Germline CDR1 reads SGHTA; CDR2 reads FQGNSA. CDR3: CASSLAPSGVADTQYF. The CDR3 coding sequence is TGTGCCAGCAGTCTAGCCCCAAGCGGGGTGGCAGATACGCAGTATTTT.

This chain links TRBV5-1 with TRBJ2-2; 11 bases fit TRBD2. Germline V CDR1 and CDR2: SGHRS, YFSETQ. With V trimmed by 4 bases and J by 4 bases, 6 bases remained unmatched. This CDR3 comprises 16 residues. CDR3 loop: CASSPGTSGATGELFF. Written as DNA, the CDR3 is TGCGCCAGCAGCCCCGGGACTAGCGGAGCCACCGGGGAGCTGTTTTTT.

This clone turned up a few times. The chain joins TRBV5-4 to TRBJ1-1, with 8 bases matching TRBD1. Losses at the gene ends were 3 bases for V and 6 bases for J; bases not matched to a gene: 7. The CDR3 spans 14 residues. CDR1 is SGHNT, CDR2 YYREEE, per germline (reference sequence). CDR3 in DNA: TGTGCCAGCAGCTCCAAGACAGGGGACGCTGAAGCTTTCTTT. It is translated as CASSSKTGDAEAFF.

The chain links TRBV7-8 to TRBJ2-1, with D maybe TRBD1 (5 bases). V dropped 3 bases and J dropped 5 bases, with 8 bases sitting between them. The CDR3 spans 13 residues. Germline lookup yields CDR1 SGHVS and CDR2 FQNEAQ. Here the CDR3 reads CASSLGRNNEQFF. The DNA of the CDR3 is TGTGCCAGCAGCTTGGGGCGGAACAATGAGCAGTTCTTC. Together with reference TRBV7-8 and TRBJ2-1, the CDR3 gives the full variable domain: GAGVSQSPRYKVAKRGQDVALRCDPISGHVSLFWYQQALGQGPEFLTYFQNEAQLDKSGLPSDRFFAERPEGSVSTLKIQRTQQEDSAVYLCASSLGRNNEQFFGPGTRLTVL.

V gene TRBV30 combines with J gene TRBJ1-1, with D unresolved. CDR1 is GTSNPN, CDR2 SVGIG, per germline (reference sequence). This CDR3 has 12 amino acids. V lost 3 bases, J lost 0 bases, and 5 bases lay in between. CDR3 region: CAWSRLNTEAFF. The CDR3 region has the DNA TGTGCCTGGAGCCGATTGAACACTGAAGCTTTCTTT.